Detailed here is one T cell receptor beta chain. This table comes from immunoSEQ multiplex PCR, and its TCRdb copy is limited to in-frame clones, with some not included. The sample carries 2 million to 3 million clones, around nine tenths recorded once. Between the trimmed V and J ends, which lost 5 bases and 6 bases, there was a span of 7 bases. CDR3 length: 12 residues. CDR1 and CDR2 from the germline V gene are MDHEN and SYDVKM. This sample was taken from a study of shared clonotypes between healthy human individuals. Sequences were obtained from naive CD4+ T cells sorted from blood. Described subset: CD45RA+ positively selected. The rearrangement links TRBV28 to TRBJ2-2; D call uncertain. The sequence came from a man aged 18-30 years in good health. CDR3 in DNA: TGTGCCAGCAGTCCCCAGCCCGGGGAGCTGTTTTTT. Translation: CASSPQPGELFF.